This TCR beta chain stems from a study of Tregs in tolerant kidney transplant recipients. Generated by immunoSEQ multiplex PCR, the TCRdb table keeps only in-frame clones and is missing some. The table records just under 65,000 clones, 98% of them present only once. Trimming stripped 8 bases from V and 7 bases from J, with 8 bases between. Germline assignment: CDR1 SGHNT and CDR2 YENEEA. The CDR3 has 11 amino acids. The sequencing here drew on Tregs from blood, taken before the transplant. The clonotype comes from a human donor who received a combined kidney and bone marrow transplant. The chain combines TRBV11-3 with TRBJ2-2; possibly TRBD2 for D (6 bases). CDR3 coding DNA: TGTGCCAGCGGGAGGAACGGGGAGCTGTTTTTT. It codes for CASGRNGELFF.